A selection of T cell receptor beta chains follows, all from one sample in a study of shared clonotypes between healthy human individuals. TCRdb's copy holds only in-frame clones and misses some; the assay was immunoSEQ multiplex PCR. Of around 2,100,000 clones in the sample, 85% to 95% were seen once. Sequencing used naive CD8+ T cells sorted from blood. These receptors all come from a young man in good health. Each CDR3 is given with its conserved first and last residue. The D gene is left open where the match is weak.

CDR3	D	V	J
CASSYSNAVAGYTF	NA	TRBV5-5	TRBJ1-2
CASRLDPAYEQYF	NA	TRBV2	TRBJ2-7
CASSLFVPGELFF	NA	TRBV7-2	TRBJ2-2
CATSSSGTVNTGELFF	NA	TRBV15	TRBJ2-2
CASSMGGTSQETQYF	NA	TRBV19	TRBJ2-5
CASSQDLLSDGRTYEQYF	TRBD2	TRBV4-3	TRBJ2-7
CASSQAPSGGTTEAFF	NA	TRBV4-3	TRBJ1-1
CASSYAGEGNQPQHF	NA	TRBV6-6	TRBJ1-5
CASSLGQGLGTEAFF	NA	TRBV27	TRBJ1-1
CASSLRASEQYF	NA	TRBV7-8	TRBJ2-7
CASSLSGQETQYF	NA	TRBV28	TRBJ2-5
CASAGTNTEAFF	NA	TRBV5-4	TRBJ1-1
CASSFSPGSGGTDTQYF	NA	TRBV7-2	TRBJ2-3
CASSQVGQLGLYF	NA	TRBV4-1	TRBJ2-7
CSASREKLFF	NA	TRBV20-1	TRBJ1-4
CASSYSRTSGETQYF	TRBD2	TRBV6-5	TRBJ2-5
CASSQGLAAHLGTDTQYF	TRBD2	TRBV19	TRBJ2-3
CASSLLSGGPSYEQYF	NA	TRBV11-2	TRBJ2-7
CASSFAGGVSYNEQFF	TRBD1	TRBV7-2	TRBJ2-1
CASSPGGNTEAFF	NA	TRBV2	TRBJ1-1
CASSVGTGSTEAFF	TRBD1	TRBV9	TRBJ1-1
CASSQELLAVNEQFF	TRBD2	TRBV4-3	TRBJ2-1
CASRITGTGFINQYF	TRBD1	TRBV28	TRBJ2-7
CASSFSLTGELFF	NA	TRBV7-9	TRBJ2-2
CASSVGGYSNQPQHF	NA	TRBV9	TRBJ1-5
CASSSRQTTTKHEQFF	NA	TRBV9	TRBJ2-1
CASSRAGHTGELFF	NA	TRBV5-6	TRBJ2-2
CASSYATGQNYEQYF	NA	TRBV4-3	TRBJ2-7
CASSDSASGASTDTQYF	TRBD2	TRBV2	TRBJ2-3
CASSSDGSAYEQYF	NA	TRBV10-2	TRBJ2-7
CASSLASGISNEQFF	TRBD2	TRBV5-1	TRBJ2-1
CASSPGTGGFPETEAFF	TRBD1	TRBV18	TRBJ1-1
CASSPTSGVYNEQFF	TRBD2	TRBV11-2	TRBJ2-1
CASSSPTGGSYNEQFF	TRBD1	TRBV13	TRBJ2-1
CASSYGSSNQPQHF	NA	TRBV7-9	TRBJ1-5
CAWRLPGGEQYF	TRBD2	TRBV30	TRBJ2-7
CASSPTKTASANYGYTF	NA	TRBV18	TRBJ1-2
CASSPRGGYEQYF	NA	TRBV6-6	TRBJ2-7
CAWSVPRVVREPDTQYF	TRBD2	TRBV30	TRBJ2-3
CASSEAERGVGELFF	TRBD2	TRBV10-2	TRBJ2-2
CASSAGLAGATGYIQYF	TRBD2	TRBV7-8	TRBJ2-4
CAWSHGGQGAEAFF	TRBD1	TRBV30	TRBJ1-1
CASSPRSQVQETQYF	NA	TRBV6-1	TRBJ2-5
CASSGEGTYEQYF	TRBD2	TRBV2	TRBJ2-7
CASSRLAGEQYF	TRBD2	TRBV27	TRBJ2-7
CASRPTGVTGELFF	TRBD1	TRBV11-3	TRBJ2-2
CASSLWAGIGEQFF	NA	TRBV7-8	TRBJ2-1
CASSGTGWNEKLFF	TRBD1	TRBV6-1	TRBJ1-4
CASSGLKGFTKAEAFF	NA	TRBV5-6	TRBJ1-1
CASSPPDTTYEQYF	NA	TRBV28	TRBJ2-7
CASSPRTGTYEQYF	NA	TRBV4-1	TRBJ2-7
CASGNSPYEQYF	NA	TRBV19	TRBJ2-7